This T cell receptor beta chain was captured in a study of graft-versus-host responses after intestinal transplantation. Concerning this clone: Its target is unknown.

Repertoires were generated with immunoSEQ multiplex PCR, while TCRdb's copy carries only in-frame clones and drops some. The sample includes 95,000 to 110,000 clones, about 90% of them seen just once. Germline lookup yields CDR1 SGDLS and CDR2 YYNGEE. The length of the CDR3 is 18 residues. Trimming shortened V by 0 bases and J by 1 base, and 17 bases separated the two germline ends. The sequencing used unstimulated CD4+ T cells sorted from spleen or lymph node cells, collected before intestinal transplant. The chain combines TRBV9 with TRBJ1-3; D possibly corresponds to TRBD1 (6 bases). This TCR derives from a human donor who received an intestinal transplant. The CDR3 reads CASSVDIGNRASGNTIYF. For the CDR3, the DNA is TGTGCCAGCAGCGTAGATATTGGAAACAGGGCATCTGGAAACACCATATATTTT.